This T cell receptor beta chain was sequenced for a study of beta chain features in type 1 diabetes. Background on the study: Sorted cell examination encompassed 100 million to 110 million cells across all samples.

Heparinised blood was drawn once per donor, averaging about 0.11 L. Stem cell-like memory, regulatory, central memory and naive CD4+ cells were sorted via CD45RO/CCR7/CD25/CD127/CD95/CD27. Sequencing targeted expressed TCRB transcripts, as all isolated RNA had been reverse transcribed. TCRdb's table, derived via immunoSEQ multiplex PCR, lists solely in-frame clones and lacks some. In the table there are about 350,000 clones, roughly a fifth of which are singletons. This clone was counted only a few times. From germline, CDR1 is MNHEY and CDR2 SVGAGI. The CDR3 runs to 15 residues. Germline trimming cut 5 bases from V and 3 bases from J; bases unmatched to any gene: 9.

The sequence was collected from a young woman in good health. Sequencing input: naive CD4+ T cells from blood. The chain carries TRBV6-5 and TRBJ2-7; 8 bases fit TRBD1. CDR3 residues: CASSAPGQGLYEQYF. The CDR3 region has the DNA TGTGCCAGCAGTGCCCCCGGACAGGGACTCTACGAGCAGTACTTC.